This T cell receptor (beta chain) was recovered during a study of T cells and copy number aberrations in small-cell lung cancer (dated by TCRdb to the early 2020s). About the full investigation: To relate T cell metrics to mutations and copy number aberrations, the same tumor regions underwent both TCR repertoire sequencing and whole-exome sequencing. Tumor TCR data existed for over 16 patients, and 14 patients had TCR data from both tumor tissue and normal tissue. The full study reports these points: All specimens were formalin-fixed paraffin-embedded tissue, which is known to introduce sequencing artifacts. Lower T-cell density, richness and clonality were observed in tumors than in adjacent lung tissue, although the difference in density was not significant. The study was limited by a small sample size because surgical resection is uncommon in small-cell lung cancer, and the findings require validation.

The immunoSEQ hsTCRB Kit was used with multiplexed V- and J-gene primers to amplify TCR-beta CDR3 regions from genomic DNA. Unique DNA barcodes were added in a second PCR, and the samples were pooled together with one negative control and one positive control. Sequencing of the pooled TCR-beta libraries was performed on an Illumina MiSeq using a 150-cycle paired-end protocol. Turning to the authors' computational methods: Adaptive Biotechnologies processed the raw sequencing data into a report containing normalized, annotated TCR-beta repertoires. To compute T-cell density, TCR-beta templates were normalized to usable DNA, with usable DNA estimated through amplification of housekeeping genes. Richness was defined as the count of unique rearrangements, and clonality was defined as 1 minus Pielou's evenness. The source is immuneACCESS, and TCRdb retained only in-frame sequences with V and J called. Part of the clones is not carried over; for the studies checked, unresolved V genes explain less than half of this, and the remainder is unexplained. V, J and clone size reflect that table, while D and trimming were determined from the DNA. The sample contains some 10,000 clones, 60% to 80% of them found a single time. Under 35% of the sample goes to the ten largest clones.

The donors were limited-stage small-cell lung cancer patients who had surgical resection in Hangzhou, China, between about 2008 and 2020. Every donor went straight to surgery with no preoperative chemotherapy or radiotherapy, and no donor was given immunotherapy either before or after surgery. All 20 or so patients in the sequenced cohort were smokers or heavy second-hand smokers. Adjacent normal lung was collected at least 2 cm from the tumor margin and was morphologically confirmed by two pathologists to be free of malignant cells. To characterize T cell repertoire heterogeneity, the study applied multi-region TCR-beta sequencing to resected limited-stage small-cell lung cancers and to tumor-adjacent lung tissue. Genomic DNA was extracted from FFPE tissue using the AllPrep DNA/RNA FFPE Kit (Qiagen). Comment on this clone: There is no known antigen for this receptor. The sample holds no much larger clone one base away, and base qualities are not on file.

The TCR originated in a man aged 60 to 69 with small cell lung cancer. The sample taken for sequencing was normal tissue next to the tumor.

The bases are TGTGCCAGCAGAGGTTGGGCTAGTACAGATACGCAGTATTTT. Translated, this gives CASRGWASTDTQYF. The rearrangement joined TRBV6-5 to TRBJ2-3, with no confident D gene call. At the junction V is shortened by 6 bases and J by 3 bases, with 13 bases in between. The CDR1 and CDR2 encoded by the germline V gene are MNHEY and SVGAGI. From its cysteine to its phenylalanine, the CDR3 spans 14 amino acids. CDR3 DNA only is kept here, 42 bases in frame from base 1.